This TCR beta chain was sequenced for a study of early T cells in non-severe SARS-CoV-2 infection. The TCR library protocol attached unique molecular identifiers to the individual cDNA molecules. TCRdb re-derived calls from the 5' RACE reads in MiXCR, one entry per CDR3 protein. Among some 41,000 distinct CDR3 sequences listed, 23% were seen once. By sample share, this clonotype is medium-sized. Its antigen is not known. Study outcomes and limitations: Missing private and CD4 specificities, VDJdb matching favored anti-spike CD8 responses.

This CDR3 region has 13 residues. Germline values: CDR1 SEHNR, CDR2 FQNEAQ (reference sequence). V trimming: 11 bases; J trimming: 3 bases; junction bases outside the gene matches: 8. Sequencing was performed on whole blood, taken at baseline. The receptor was isolated from an adult who was a healthcare worker with PCR-confirmed SARS-CoV-2 infection or an uninfected control (not recorded which). The gene calls are TRBV7-9 and TRBJ2-3; 7 positions match TRBD2. CDR3 bases: TGTGCCGGAGATAGGGACTATACAGATACGCAGTATTTT. Amino acids: CAGDRDYTDTQYF.